This entry concerns a single T cell receptor (beta chain). Its antigen is still unknown. This record comes from a study of monozygotic twins with cystic fibrosis. Study-wide background: Library input was three micrograms of fragmented DNA, with 15 PCR cycles.

Study observations and caveats: V usage most resembled the co-twin in 13 of 16 pairs. Median Simpson clonality of approximately 0.0091 suggested naive T cells predominated. No link emerged between shared CDR3 counts and age, concordance or severity.

The CDR3 contains 14 residues. V was clipped by 5 bases and J by 8 bases; unmatched bases: 7. Germline assignment: CDR1 LNHDA and CDR2 SQIVND (reference sequence). Produced via immunoSEQ multiplex PCR; TCRdb's table is partial and in-frame only. The sample contains around 35,000 clones, 75% to 90% of which appear only once. The sample consisted of blood. The receptor was isolated from a girl aged 2 to 9 with cystic fibrosis. The rearrangement links TRBV19 to TRBJ2-1; 9 bases match TRBD1. This chain's CDR3 is CASSWDRVKDEQFF. The CDR3 DNA follows: TGTGCCAGTAGTTGGGACAGGGTTAAAGATGAGCAGTTCTTC.